This T cell receptor beta chain was sequenced for a study of blood T cells in healthy people across ages. Germline CDR1 KGHSH, CDR2 LQKENI. CDR3 length equals 14 residues. For this clonotype: The junction does not match germline at one end; this may be a read error.

Sample-barcoded 5' priming and a J-beta primer mix drove a second PCR of roughly 6 to 12 cycles. TCRdb fed the 5' RACE reads into MiXCR, producing one record per CDR3 protein. The repertoire holds hundreds of thousands of distinct CDR3 sequences, with 45% to 60% as singletons. What was sequenced was blood. The chain carries TRBV18 and TRBJ2-7; TRBD1 matches at 8 bases. This TCR derives from an elderly woman in good health. The CDR3 loop is CVSSLTGQAYEQYF. CDR3 DNA sequence: TGTGTCAGCTCACTCACGGGACAGGCCTACGAGCAGTACTTC.